This TCR beta chain originates from a study of molecular identifiers for immune sequencing clone quantification (dated by TCRdb to the late 2010s). As for the study more broadly: In a replicate experiment, RNA from roughly 21,000 or 96,000 naive CD8 T cells was split into five aliquots, four of which were sequenced. This methods study benchmarked molecular-identifier clustering-based TCR repertoire sequencing (MIDCIRS) and TCR RNA copy counting, using CD8 T cells to do so. Paper-wide results and their limitations: Spiked-in Jurkat TCR RNA equal to a single cell's worth was reported to be detectable even within one million naive CD8 T cells. In CMV-specific effector cells, over 99% of molecules were held by clones above 20 RNA copies, whereas under 1% of molecules were held by such clones in naive cells. Identical TCR molecules sharing a barcode could cause highly expanded clone sizes to be underestimated. Naive libraries contained spiked-in Jurkat TCR RNA (approximately 10 copies' worth), which is not part of the donor repertoire. When barcode sub-clustering was omitted, TCR diversity was inflated by chimeric consensus sequences, with chimeras reaching as high as 47%. Modeling gave about 3 recovered TCR RNA copies per cell versus approximately 11 by digital PCR, implying 25% to 30% capture efficiency.

The library was made by PCR. The sequencer listed for this sample is NextSeq 500. Bulk TCR libraries were generated as previously described, with the TCR primers listed in Table S5 used. Total RNA was purified with the Qiagen AllPrep DNA/RNA kit. Before any analysis, reads coming from multiple sequencing runs of the same library were combined into one pool. The paper's processing steps were these. Reads were retained only if the reads had an exact TCR constant sequence, and the retained reads were trimmed to 150 nt and grouped according to their 12-nt molecular barcodes. Reads within each barcode group were sub-clustered using a 15% Levenshtein threshold, and quality-weighted consensus sequences were constructed for each RNA molecule. Non-functional sequences were removed, as were lower-count sequences one edit away from another. On the basis of fitting two negative binomial distributions, barcode sub-clusters with fewer than 20% of the maximum read count were discarded. TCRdb passed the public sequencing reads through fastp at Q25 and MiXCR, retaining productive beta sequences. Each entry merges the rows of one CDR3 protein and shows their most common DNA and genes. The V and J calls come from TCRdb's annotation, not from the publication. A total of 80,000 to 130,000 distinct CDR3 sequences appear in this sample, roughly 38% of them only once. Around 3.8% of the sample is taken by the ten largest.

Libraries of naive CD8 T cells were built from approximately 20,000 to 1,000,000 sorted cells, with 10%, 30% or 50% of the purified RNA used. Naive CD8 T cells, defined as CD8+CD4-CCR7+CD45RA+, were FACS-sorted into RLT Plus buffer on a BD FACSAria II. To test detection sensitivity, Jurkat RNA equal to 10 or so TCR copies was added to samples of about 17,000-1,100,000 naive CD8 T cells. Enrichment of CD8 T cells was performed with RosetteSep CD8+ T Cell Enrichment Cocktail and Ficoll-Paque, after which ACK red cell lysis was carried out. A word on this clonotype: Its antigen remains unidentified. At one of its ends the junction is not consistent with the germline gene, which may arise from a read error.

CDR1 and CDR2, looked up from the germline V gene, are SGHTA and FQGNSA. Including the terminal cysteine and phenylalanine, the CDR3 comprises 14 residues. The only DNA kept is the CDR3, 42 bases in frame from the first base. The clonotype was recovered from a human donor in good health. Some libraries in this study had Jurkat cell RNA spiked in. Sequenced: naive CD8+ T cells from blood, with Jurkat cell RNA spiked in. The cell subset or site label on this specimen signifies: FACS-sorted CD8+CD4-CCR7+CD45RA+ naive T cells. The chain couples TRBV7-2 to TRBJ2-2; possibly the D gene is TRBD2, per 5 matching bases. The CDR3 loop reads CASSSPDYTGEQFF. The nucleotide sequence is TGTGCCAGCAGCTCTCCTGACTACACCGGGGAGCAGTTTTTT.